This T cell receptor beta chain came from a study of OX40 agonist ivuxolimab in advanced cancers. Background on the study: Partial responses were recorded for three patients, including one with hepatocellular carcinoma and two with cutaneous melanoma.

With respect to this clone: Mismatch with germline at one junction end may stem from a read error.

This CDR3 has 18 amino acids. CDR1 SGHTA and CDR2 FQGNSA come from the germline V gene. Assay: immunoSEQ multiplex PCR; the TCRdb copy retains only in-frame clones and omits some. The sample has some 70,000 clones, about 81% seen once. The sequence came from an adult with an advanced solid tumor such as melanoma, head and neck, liver or kidney cancer. The sample consisted of CD4+ or CD8+ T cells sorted from blood, taken in a trial of the OX40 agonist ivuxolimab. This chain links TRBV7-2 with TRBJ2-1; TRBD1 matches 9 bases. CDR3 residues: CASSIARTGTGIINEQFF. The CDR3 region has the DNA TGTGCCAGCAGCATAGCCCGGACCGGGACAGGGATTATAAATGAGCAGTTCTTC.